The rows below give T cell receptor beta chains drawn from one sample of a study of vaccination effects on CD4 cells after COVID-19. TCRdb's table, derived via immunoSEQ multiplex PCR, lists solely in-frame clones and lacks some. The table has 27,000 or so clones, 72% seen once; the top ten hold roughly a tenth. No antigens are known for them. The specimen was CD4+ T cells from PBMCs cultured with SARS-CoV-2 spike peptides, collected before COVID-19 vaccination. These receptors were obtained from a human donor who received a COVID-19 vaccine. Both conserved end residues are trimmed from each CDR3. Fields, in order: J gene, V gene, D gene, CDR3 protein. D genes are given only for firm matches.

>TRBJ2-2|TRBV3-1/TRBV3-2|-
ASSQGTGELF
>TRBJ2-1|TRBV19|-
ASSLGAGSYNEQF
>TRBJ1-6|TRBV15|-
ATSTRQSGSPLH
>TRBJ1-1|TRBV18|-
ASSPQDGPKSEAF
>TRBJ1-5|TRBV2|-
ASSQRADNQPQH
>TRBJ2-5|TRBV5-4|-
ASSLVGGRRETQY
>TRBJ1-6|TRBV19|-
ASRWESLSNSPLH
>TRBJ2-1|TRBV7-2|-
ASSVEAVPYNEQF
>TRBJ1-6|TRBV25-1|TRBD1
ASSGGTGWYSPLH
>TRBJ1-6|TRBV30|-
AWTFPGSPLH
>TRBJ1-2|TRBV5-1|-
ASSLEGGGGYT
>TRBJ2-3|TRBV27|-
ASSFGSTDTQY
>TRBJ1-2|TRBV18|-
ASSPPGMGDGYT
>TRBJ2-2|TRBV12-3/TRBV12-4|-
ASSRGTVGELF
>TRBJ1-5|TRBV2|-
ASSGYRSGNQPQH
>TRBJ1-2|TRBV6-5|-
VSRETAHYGYT
>TRBJ1-1|TRBV30|TRBD1
AAQTGGDTEAF
>TRBJ2-3|TRBV10-1|-
ASSAADTDTQY
>TRBJ2-2|TRBV2|TRBD2
ASTTVGGSTGELF
>TRBJ2-4|TRBV11-2|-
ASSPRVGLAKNIQY
>TRBJ1-1|TRBV5-4|-
ASSHDRGNTEAF
>TRBJ2-3|TRBV3-1/TRBV3-2|TRBD2
ASSPRTSGRPSTDTQY
>TRBJ1-2|TRBV7-9|-
ASSDRRGYT
>TRBJ2-7|TRBV6-5|-
ASSTTGGGYEQY
>TRBJ2-1|TRBV9|TRBD2
ASSVAQRGAGEQF
>TRBJ2-6|TRBV5-1|-
ASSLARALNMGGANVLT
>TRBJ2-6|TRBV25-1|-
ASSEFWSSGANVLT
>TRBJ2-2|TRBV12-3/TRBV12-4|-
ASRHTGELF
>TRBJ1-5|TRBV6-5|-
ASRPGTHQPQH
>TRBJ2-5|TRBV30|-
AWSVVETQY
>TRBJ1-1|TRBV6-5|-
ASSYSLETNTEAF
>TRBJ1-2|TRBV5-6|-
ASSLGTANYGYT
>TRBJ1-1|TRBV5-1|-
ASSFTLDDEAF
>TRBJ1-1|TRBV5-1|-
ASSLGDTLTEAF
>TRBJ1-2|TRBV7-9|TRBD1
ASSLDGQGYGGYT
>TRBJ2-1|TRBV4-1|TRBD2
ASSPMRREGRNEQF
>TRBJ2-3|TRBV14|TRBD2
ASSQETSGAPGDNTQY
>TRBJ2-7|TRBV6-5|TRBD1
ASRPTGAYEQY
>TRBJ1-1|TRBV5-1|-
ASSLAGRSEAF
>TRBJ2-3|TRBV10-3|-
AISEGLANPRGTDTQY
>TRBJ1-5|TRBV5-8|TRBD1
ASSYIGTARDQPQH
>TRBJ2-1|TRBV7-6|TRBD2
ASSPYETSGSRNEQF
>TRBJ2-1|TRBV12-3/TRBV12-4|-
ASSSLRAWKF
>TRBJ2-7|TRBV29-1|TRBD2
SVGGGIGFYEQY
>TRBJ1-3|TRBV2|-
ASTPNSPVQGAIY
>TRBJ1-2|TRBV6-5|-
ASSYQRTGGYT
>TRBJ2-5|TRBV6-5|TRBD2
ASRASGSGETQY
>TRBJ2-1|TRBV18|TRBD2
ASSQRSGTSGDNEQF